The 9 T cell receptor beta chains below all came from one sample that was sequenced in a study of blood T cell repertoires in COVID-19 (TCRdb year 2020). Libraries were constructed by the immunoSEQ multiplex PCR assay. Drawn from immuneACCESS, this table holds only the in-frame rearrangements with V and J called that TCRdb kept. Clones are partly lost; checked studies trace under half to an unresolved V gene and leave the rest unexplained. A total of around 130,000 clones appear in this sample, approximately 90% of them only once. In total, the top ten clones hold around 4% of the sample. Sequences were obtained from peripheral blood. The receptor source for this set is a middle-aged man with acute or convalescent COVID-19.

The chain recombines TRBV2 with TRBJ1-1; tentatively, D is TRBD1 (5 bases). The germline V gene encodes CDR1 SNHLY and CDR2 FYNNEI. The CDR3 runs 14 residues. Trimming left V 3 bases short and J 5 bases short, with 13 bases between. CDR3 protein: CASSESRGVTEAFF. CDR3 bases: TGTGCCAGCAGTGAGAGTCGGGGGGTTACTGAAGCTTTCTTT.

The chain joins TRBV3-1 (or the pseudogene TRBV3-2) to TRBJ2-1; 10 bases align to TRBD2. Germline CDR1 is LGHDT and CDR2 is YNNKEL (reference sequence). The CDR3 runs to 16 residues. Trimming took 4 bases from V and 5 from J; bases not matched to a gene: 8. The CDR3 here is CASSPSASGGNNEQFF. The CDR3 bases are TGTGCCAGCAGCCCATCCGCTAGCGGGGGAAACAATGAGCAGTTCTTC.

This chain connects TRBV25-1 to TRBJ1-1, with no clear D. The V gene's germline CDR1 is MGHDK and CDR2 SYGVNS. The V end was cut by 1 base, the J end by 4 bases, with 7 bases between. CDR3 length: 13 residues. This chain's CDR3 is CASSEWSGTEAFF. CDR3 nucleotide sequence: TGTGCCAGCAGTGAATGGTCCGGCACTGAAGCTTTCTTT.

This sequence joins TRBV10-3 and TRBJ1-2, with D possibly matching TRBD1 (5 bases). The germline V gene has CDR1 ENHRY and CDR2 SYGVKD. V lost 5 bases, J lost 1 base, and 5 bases lay in between. The CDR3 consists of 12 residues. CDR3 protein: CAISQGNYGYTF. The CDR3 DNA is TGTGCCATCAGTCAGGGTAACTATGGCTACACCTTC.

This clone has more than one count but fewer than ten. J is TRBJ1-3 and V is TRBV5-1; D possibly corresponds to TRBD1 (6 bases). There are 14 residues in the CDR3. Trimming left V 4 bases short and J 7 bases short, with 15 bases between. Germline V gives CDR1 SGHRS, CDR2 YFSETQ. For the CDR3, the DNA is TGCGCCAGCAGCCCGAATACCCAGGGGAACACCATATATTTT. Translating gives CASSPNTQGNTIYF.

The table lists this clone with a count of one. The CDR3: CASSGSLPPTMYNEQFF. The CDR3 bases are TGTGCCAGCAGCGGTTCCCTTCCACCCACCATGTACAATGAGCAGTTCTTC. The rearrangement links TRBV25-1 to TRBJ2-1; D gene unclear. Deletions cut 6 bases from V and 4 bases from J, with 22 bases between. Germline V lookup: CDR1 MGHDK, CDR2 SYGVNS. This CDR3 has 17 residues.

The CDR3 sequence: CASSQRRGANGYTF. The CDR3 DNA reads TGTGCCAGCAGCCAGAGGCGGGGAGCTAATGGCTACACCTTC. The rearrangement links TRBV14 to TRBJ1-2; D is uncertain. Germline V gene data show CDR1 as SGHDN and CDR2 as FVKESK. The CDR3 sequence is 14 residues long. Trimming left V 3 bases short and J 6 bases short, with 14 bases between. Full variable domain (remainder filled in from reference TRBV14 and TRBJ1-2): EAGVTQFPSHSVIEKGQTVTLRCDPISGHDNLYWYRRVMGKEIKFLLHFVKESKQDESGMPNNRFLAERTGGTYSTLKVQPAELEDSGVYFCASSQRRGANGYTFGSGTRLTVV.

V and J are TRBV7-6 and TRBJ2-2; a weak D match, TRBD1 (6 bases). Trimming took 1 base from V and 3 from J, leaving 12 bases between them. Per germline, CDR1 SGHVS and CDR2 FNYEAQ. The CDR3 spans 16 residues. The CDR3 is CASSLGDRPDTGELFF. CDR3 coding DNA: TGTGCCAGCAGCTTAGGTGACAGGCCCGACACCGGGGAGCTGTTTTTT.

The chain joins TRBV5-4 to TRBJ1-1; weak D call: TRBD1 (6 bases). V was trimmed by 0 bases and J by 2 bases, leaving 14 bases between them. CDR3 length: 16 amino acids. CDR1 is SGHNT and CDR2 is YYREEE in the germline V gene (reference sequence). CDR3 in amino acids: CASSLDREKPNTEAFF. The CDR3, as DNA: TGTGCCAGCAGCTTGGACAGGGAGAAACCTAACACTGAAGCTTTCTTT.